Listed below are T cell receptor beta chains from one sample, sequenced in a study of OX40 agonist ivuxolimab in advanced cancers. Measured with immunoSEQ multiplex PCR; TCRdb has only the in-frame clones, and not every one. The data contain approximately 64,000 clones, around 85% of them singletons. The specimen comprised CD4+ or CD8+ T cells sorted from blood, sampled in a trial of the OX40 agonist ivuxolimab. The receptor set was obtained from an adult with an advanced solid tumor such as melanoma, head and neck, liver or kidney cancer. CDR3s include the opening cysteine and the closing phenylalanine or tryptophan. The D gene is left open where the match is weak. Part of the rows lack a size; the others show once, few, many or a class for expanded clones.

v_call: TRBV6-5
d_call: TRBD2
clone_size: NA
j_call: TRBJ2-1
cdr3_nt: TGTGCCAGCAGTTATGGGGCGGGAGGGTGGAATGAGCAGTTCTTC
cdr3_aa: CASSYGAGGWNEQFF

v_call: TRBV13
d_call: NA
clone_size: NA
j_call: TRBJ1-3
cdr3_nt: TGTGCCAGCAGCCGGGGGGAAAGAAACACCATATATTTT
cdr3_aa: CASSRGERNTIYF

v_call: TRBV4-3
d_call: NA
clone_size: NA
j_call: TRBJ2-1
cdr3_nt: TGCGCCAGCAGCCAAGTAGGAGTCTGGTACAATGAGCAGTTCTTC
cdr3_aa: CASSQVGVWYNEQFF

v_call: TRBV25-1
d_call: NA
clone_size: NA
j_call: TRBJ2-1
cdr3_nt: TGTGCCAGCAGTGGAGCAGGAGGGGAGGCCCGGAGGTTCTTC
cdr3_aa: CASSGAGGEARRFF

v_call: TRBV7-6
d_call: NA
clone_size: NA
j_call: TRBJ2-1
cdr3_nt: TGTGCCAGCAGCTTAGCACGAAAAGGACTGGGCAATGAGCAGTTCTTC
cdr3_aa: CASSLARKGLGNEQFF

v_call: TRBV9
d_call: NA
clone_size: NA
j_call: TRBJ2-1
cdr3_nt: TGTGCCAGCAGCCTCGTGGGGGAAGGTGACAATGAGCAGTTCTTC
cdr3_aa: CASSLVGEGDNEQFF

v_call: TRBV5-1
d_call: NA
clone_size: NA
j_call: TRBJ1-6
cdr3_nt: TGCGCCAGCAGCTTGGGCCGGGGGGCTAGCAATTCACCCCTCCACTTT
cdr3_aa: CASSLGRGASNSPLHF

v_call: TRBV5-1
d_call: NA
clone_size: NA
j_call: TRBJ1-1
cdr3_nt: TGCGCCAGCAGCTTGTCCTCAGCGGGCAGGGACTCTGAAGCTTTCTTT
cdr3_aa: CASSLSSAGRDSEAFF

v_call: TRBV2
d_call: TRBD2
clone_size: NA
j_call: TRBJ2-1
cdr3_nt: TGTGCCAGCAGTGGAGGGGGGCCTAGCGGGAGCTGGGTTCTAGATGAGCAGTTCTTC
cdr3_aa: CASSGGGPSGSWVLDEQFF

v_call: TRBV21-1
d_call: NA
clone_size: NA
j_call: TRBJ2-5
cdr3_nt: TGTGCCAGCAGCAAAGCACAAAGCATTCCCCAAGAGTACCAAGAGACCCAGTACTTC
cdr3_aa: CASSKAQSIPQEYQETQYF

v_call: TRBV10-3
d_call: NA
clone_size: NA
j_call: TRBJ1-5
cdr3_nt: TGTGCCATCAGTGAGAAGAAGGACAATCAGCCCCAGCATTTT
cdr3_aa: CAISEKKDNQPQHF

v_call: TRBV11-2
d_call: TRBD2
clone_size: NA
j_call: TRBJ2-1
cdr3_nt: TGTGCCAGCAGGGCCGGGACTATTGATACCGATGAGCAGTTCTTC
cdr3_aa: CASRAGTIDTDEQFF

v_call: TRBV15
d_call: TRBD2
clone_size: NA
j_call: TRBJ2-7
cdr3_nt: TGTGCCACCAGCAGTACCCGGGACAGGGGACTAGCGGGGGCCTACGAGCAGTACTTC
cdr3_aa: CATSSTRDRGLAGAYEQYF

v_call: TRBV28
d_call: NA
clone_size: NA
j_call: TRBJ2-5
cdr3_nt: TGTGCCAGCAGTCTGGGACTGAGGCAAGAGACCCAGTACTTC
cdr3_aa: CASSLGLRQETQYF

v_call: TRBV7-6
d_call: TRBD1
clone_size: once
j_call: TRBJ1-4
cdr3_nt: TGTGCCAGCAGCCGGACAGGGGAGGGAGAAAAACTGTTTTTT
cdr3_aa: CASSRTGEGEKLFF

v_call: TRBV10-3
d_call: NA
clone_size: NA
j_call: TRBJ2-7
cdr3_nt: TGTGCCATCAAAAGTACCTCTTTGGACGAGCAGTACTTC
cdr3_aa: CAIKSTSLDEQYF

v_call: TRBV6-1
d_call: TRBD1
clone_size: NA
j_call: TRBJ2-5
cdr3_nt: TGTGCCAGCAGGACAGGGGGCGAAATAGAGACCCAGTACTTC
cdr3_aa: CASRTGGEIETQYF

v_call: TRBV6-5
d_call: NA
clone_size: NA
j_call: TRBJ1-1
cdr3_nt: TGTGCCAGCATCGCCAGGGGCCTAACGAAAGCTTTCTTT
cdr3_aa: CASIARGLTKAFF

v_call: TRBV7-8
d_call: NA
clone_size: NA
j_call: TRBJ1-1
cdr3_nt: TGTGCCAGCAGCCGCCCCCCGGGGAACACTGAAGCTTTCTTT
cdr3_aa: CASSRPPGNTEAFF

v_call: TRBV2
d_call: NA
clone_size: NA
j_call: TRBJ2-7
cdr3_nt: TGTGCCAGCAGGGACCCGGGACAAACAAATGACTCATACGAGCAGTACTTC
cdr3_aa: CASRDPGQTNDSYEQYF

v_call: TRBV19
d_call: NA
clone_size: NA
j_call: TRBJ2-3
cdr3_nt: TGTGCCAGTAGGAAACTAGATACGCAGTATTTT
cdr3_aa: CASRKLDTQYF

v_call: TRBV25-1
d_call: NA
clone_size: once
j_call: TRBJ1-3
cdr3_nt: TGTGCCAGCAGTCCAAACAGGGAGGAATCTGGAAACACCATATATTTT
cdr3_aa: CASSPNREESGNTIYF

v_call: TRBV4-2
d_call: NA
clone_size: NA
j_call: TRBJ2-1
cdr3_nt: TGTGCCAGCAGCCGGACTTATAACAATGAGCAGTTCTTC
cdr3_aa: CASSRTYNNEQFF

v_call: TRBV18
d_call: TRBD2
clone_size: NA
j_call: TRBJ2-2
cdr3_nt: TGTGCCAGCTCACCCTCCCCAGCGGGAGTACTCCGGGAGCTGTTTTTT
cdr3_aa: CASSPSPAGVLRELFF

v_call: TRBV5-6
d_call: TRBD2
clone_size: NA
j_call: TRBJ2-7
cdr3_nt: TGTGCCAGCAGCTTCTCGTTAGCGGGTCTCGAGCAGTACTTC
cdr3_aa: CASSFSLAGLEQYF

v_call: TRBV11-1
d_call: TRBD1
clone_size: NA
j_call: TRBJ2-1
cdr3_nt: TGTGCCAGCAGCTTAGAGGGACAGTACAATGAGCAGTTCTTC
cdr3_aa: CASSLEGQYNEQFF

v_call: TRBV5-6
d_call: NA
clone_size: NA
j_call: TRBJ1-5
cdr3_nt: TGTGCCAGCAGCTCGCCCTTTCAGCCCCAGCATTTT
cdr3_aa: CASSSPFQPQHF

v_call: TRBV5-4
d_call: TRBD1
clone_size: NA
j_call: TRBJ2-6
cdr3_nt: TGTGCCAGCAGCTTTAAGGACAGGGTCCGATACTCTGGGGCCAACGTCCTGACTTTC
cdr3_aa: CASSFKDRVRYSGANVLTF

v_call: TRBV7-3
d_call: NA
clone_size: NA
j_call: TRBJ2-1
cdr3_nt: TGTGCCAGCAGCTTAAGCGGGACCACTTACAATGAGCAGTTCTTC
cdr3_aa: CASSLSGTTYNEQFF

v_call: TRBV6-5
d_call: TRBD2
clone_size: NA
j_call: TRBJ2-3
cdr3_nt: TGTGCCAGCAGTTACTTTCCTAGCGGAAGCACAGATACGCAGTATTTT
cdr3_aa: CASSYFPSGSTDTQYF

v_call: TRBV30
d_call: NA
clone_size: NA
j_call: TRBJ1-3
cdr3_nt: TGTGCCTGGAGTGTACCCGGGACCTCTGGAAACACCATATATTTT
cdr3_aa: CAWSVPGTSGNTIYF

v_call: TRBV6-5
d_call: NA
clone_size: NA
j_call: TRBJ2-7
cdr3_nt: TGTGCCAGCAGTTACTCGTCCGACGGGCAGCAGTACTTC
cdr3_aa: CASSYSSDGQQYF

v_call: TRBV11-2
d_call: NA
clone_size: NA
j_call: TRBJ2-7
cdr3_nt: TGTGCCAGCAGGGACCTGGGGATGAACCCCTACGAGCAGTACTTC
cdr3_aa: CASRDLGMNPYEQYF

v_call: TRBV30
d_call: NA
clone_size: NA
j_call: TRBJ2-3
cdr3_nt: TGTGCCTGGAGCAGGGTGAGGACAGATACGCAGTATTTT
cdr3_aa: CAWSRVRTDTQYF

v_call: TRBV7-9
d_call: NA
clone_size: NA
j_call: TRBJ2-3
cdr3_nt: TGTGCCAGCAGCTACCCCCTAGCGACGGTGAGCACAGATACGCAGTATTTT
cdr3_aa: CASSYPLATVSTDTQYF

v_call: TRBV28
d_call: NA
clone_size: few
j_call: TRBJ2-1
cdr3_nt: TGTGCTTGCAGCCCCGCTGGCGGCCCATACAATGAGCAGTTCTTC
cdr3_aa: CACSPAGGPYNEQFF

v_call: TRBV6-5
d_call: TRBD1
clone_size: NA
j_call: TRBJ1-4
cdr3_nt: TGTGCCAGCCGGTACAGGGGGGATGAAAAACTGTTTTTT
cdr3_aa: CASRYRGDEKLFF

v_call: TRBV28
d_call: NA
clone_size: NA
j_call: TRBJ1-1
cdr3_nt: TGTGCCAGCAGTAGAGACACGGTGAACACTGAAGCTTTCTTT
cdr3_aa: CASSRDTVNTEAFF

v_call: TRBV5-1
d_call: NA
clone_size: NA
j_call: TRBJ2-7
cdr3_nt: TGCGCCGGAGACGGGGTCCACTACGAGCAGTACTTC
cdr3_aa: CAGDGVHYEQYF

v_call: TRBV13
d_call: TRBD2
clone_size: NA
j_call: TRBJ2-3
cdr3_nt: TGTGCCAGCAGCTCGGGACGGGAGGTCACAGATACGCAGTATTTT
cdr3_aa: CASSSGREVTDTQYF

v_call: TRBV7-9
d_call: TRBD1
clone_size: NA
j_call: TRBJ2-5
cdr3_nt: TGTGCCAGCACCCCGCTTATAGGGACAGTCATTAGCCAGTACTTC
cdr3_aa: CASTPLIGTVISQYF

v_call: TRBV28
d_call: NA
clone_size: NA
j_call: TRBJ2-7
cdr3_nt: TGTGCCAGCAGCTCGACGGCCTCTACGTACTTC
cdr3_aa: CASSSTASTYF

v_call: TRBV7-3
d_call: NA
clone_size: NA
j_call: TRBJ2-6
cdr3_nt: TGTGCCAGCAGTCCGGGACACGGCGGCTCTGGGGCCAACGTCCTGACTTTC
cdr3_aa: CASSPGHGGSGANVLTF

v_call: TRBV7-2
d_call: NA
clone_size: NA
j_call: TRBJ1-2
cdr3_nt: TGTGCCAGCAGCTTAGGGGCGGCGGTTAACTATGGCTACACCTTC
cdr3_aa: CASSLGAAVNYGYTF

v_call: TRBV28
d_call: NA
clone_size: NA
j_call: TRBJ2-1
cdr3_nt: TGTGCCAGTGGGACGGAGCGGATTTACAATGAGCAGTTCTTC
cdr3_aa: CASGTERIYNEQFF

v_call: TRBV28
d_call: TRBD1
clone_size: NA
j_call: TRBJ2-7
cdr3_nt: TGTGCCAGCAGGAACTATCAACGGACAGGTAGAAACTTC
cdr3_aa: CASRNYQRTGRNF